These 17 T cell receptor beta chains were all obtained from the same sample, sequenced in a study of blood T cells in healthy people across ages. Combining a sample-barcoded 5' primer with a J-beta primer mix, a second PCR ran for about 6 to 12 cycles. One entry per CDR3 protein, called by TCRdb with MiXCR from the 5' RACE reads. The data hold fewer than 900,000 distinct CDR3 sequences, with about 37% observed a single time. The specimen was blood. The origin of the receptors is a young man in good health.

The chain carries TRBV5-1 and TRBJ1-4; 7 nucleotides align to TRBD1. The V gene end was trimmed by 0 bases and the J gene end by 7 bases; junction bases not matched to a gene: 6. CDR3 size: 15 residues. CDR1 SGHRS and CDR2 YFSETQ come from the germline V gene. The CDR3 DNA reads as TGCGCCAGCAGCTTGGCGACAGGGAAGGGTGAAAAACTGTTTTTT. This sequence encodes CASSLATGKGEKLFF.

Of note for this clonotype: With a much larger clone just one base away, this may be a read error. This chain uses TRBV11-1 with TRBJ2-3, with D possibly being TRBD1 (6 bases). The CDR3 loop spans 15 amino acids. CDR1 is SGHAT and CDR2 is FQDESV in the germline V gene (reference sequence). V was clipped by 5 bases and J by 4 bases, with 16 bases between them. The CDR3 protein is CASSEGVIGPDTQYF. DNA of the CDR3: TGTGCCAGCAGCGAGGGGGTAATTGGTCCAGATACGCAGTATTTT.

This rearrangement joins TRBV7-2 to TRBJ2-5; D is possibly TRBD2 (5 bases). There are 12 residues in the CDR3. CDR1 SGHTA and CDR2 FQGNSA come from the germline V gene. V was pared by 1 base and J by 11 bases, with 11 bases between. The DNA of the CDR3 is TGTGCCAGCAGCTTAGGCCGGACTGAGCAGTACTTC. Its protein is CASSLGRTEQYF.

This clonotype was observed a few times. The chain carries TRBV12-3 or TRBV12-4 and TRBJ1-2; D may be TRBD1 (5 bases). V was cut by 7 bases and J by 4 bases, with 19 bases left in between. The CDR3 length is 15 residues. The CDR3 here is CASTPGATVGYGYTF. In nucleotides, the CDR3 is TGTGCCAGCACCCCTGGGGCGACAGTGGGCTATGGCTACACCTTC.

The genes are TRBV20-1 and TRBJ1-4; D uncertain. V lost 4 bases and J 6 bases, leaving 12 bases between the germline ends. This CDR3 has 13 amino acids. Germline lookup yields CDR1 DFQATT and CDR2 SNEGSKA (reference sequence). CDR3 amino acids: CSATGSRDEKLFF. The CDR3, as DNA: TGCAGTGCTACGGGGAGTCGGGATGAAAAACTGTTTTTT.

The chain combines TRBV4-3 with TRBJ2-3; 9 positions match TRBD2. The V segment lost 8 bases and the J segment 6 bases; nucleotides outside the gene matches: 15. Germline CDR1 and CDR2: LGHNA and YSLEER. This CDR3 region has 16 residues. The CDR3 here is CASSRDGSGGRDTQYF. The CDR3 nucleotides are TGCGCCAGCTCCCGGGATGGTAGCGGGGGACGCGATACGCAGTATTTT.

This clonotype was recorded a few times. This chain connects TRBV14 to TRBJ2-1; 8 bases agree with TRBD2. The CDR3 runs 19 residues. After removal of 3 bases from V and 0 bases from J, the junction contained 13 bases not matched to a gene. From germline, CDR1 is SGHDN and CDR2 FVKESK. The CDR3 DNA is TGTGCCAGCAGCCATATGTGGGTAGCGGGGACGAGCTCCTACAATGAGCAGTTCTTC. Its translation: CASSHMWVAGTSSYNEQFF.

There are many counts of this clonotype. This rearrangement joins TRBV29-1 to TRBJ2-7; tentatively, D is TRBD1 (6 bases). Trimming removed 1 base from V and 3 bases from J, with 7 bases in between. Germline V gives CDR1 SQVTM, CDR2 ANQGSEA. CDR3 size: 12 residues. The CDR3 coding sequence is TGCAGCGTTGAAGCCAGGGGCTACGAGCAGTACTTC. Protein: CSVEARGYEQYF.

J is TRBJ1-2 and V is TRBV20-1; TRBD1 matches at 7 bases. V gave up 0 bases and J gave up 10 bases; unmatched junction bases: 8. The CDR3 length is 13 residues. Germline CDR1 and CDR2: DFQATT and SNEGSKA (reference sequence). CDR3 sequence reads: CSARDGQGDVYTF. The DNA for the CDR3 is TGCAGTGCTAGAGATGGCCAGGGGGACGTCTACACCTTC.

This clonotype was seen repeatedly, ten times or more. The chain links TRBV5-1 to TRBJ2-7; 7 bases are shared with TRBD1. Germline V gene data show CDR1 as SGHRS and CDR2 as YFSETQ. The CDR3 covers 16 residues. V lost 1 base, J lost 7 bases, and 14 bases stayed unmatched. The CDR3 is CASSLIWDSNYNEQYF. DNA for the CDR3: TGCGCCAGCAGCTTGATCTGGGACAGTAATTACAATGAGCAGTACTTC. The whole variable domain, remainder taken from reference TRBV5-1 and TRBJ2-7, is KAGVTQTPRYLIKTRGQQVTLSCSPISGHRSVSWYQQTPGQGLQFLFEYFSETQRNKGNFPGRFSGRQFSNSRSEMNVSTLELGDSALYLCASSLIWDSNYNEQYFGPGTRLTVT.

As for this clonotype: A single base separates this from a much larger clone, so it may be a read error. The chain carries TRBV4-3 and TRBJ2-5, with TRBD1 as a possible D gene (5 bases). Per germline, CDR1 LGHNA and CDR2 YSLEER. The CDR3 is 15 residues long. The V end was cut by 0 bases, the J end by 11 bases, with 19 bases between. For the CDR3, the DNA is TGCGCCAGCAGCCAAGATTCCGGGCAGGGCAGTGAGCAGTACTTC. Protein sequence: CASSQDSGQGSEQYF.

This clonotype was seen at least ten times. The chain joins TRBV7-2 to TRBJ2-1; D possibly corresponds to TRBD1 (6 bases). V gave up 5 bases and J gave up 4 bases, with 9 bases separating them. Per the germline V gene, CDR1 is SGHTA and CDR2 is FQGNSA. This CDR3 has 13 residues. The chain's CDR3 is CASSPGQYNEQFF. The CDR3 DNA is TGTGCCAGCAGCCCCGGACAGTACAATGAGCAGTTCTTC. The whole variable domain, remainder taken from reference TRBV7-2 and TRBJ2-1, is GAGVSQSPSNKVTEKGKDVELRCDPISGHTALYWYRQSLGQGLEFLIYFQGNSAPDKSGLPSDRFSAERTGGSVSTLTIQRTQQEDSAVYLCASSPGQYNEQFFGPGTRLTVL.

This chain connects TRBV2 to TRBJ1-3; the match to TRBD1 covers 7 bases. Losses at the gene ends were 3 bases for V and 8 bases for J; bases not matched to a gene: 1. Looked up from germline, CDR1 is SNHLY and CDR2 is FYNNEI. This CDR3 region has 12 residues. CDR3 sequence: CASSDTGDTIYF. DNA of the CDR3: TGTGCCAGCAGTGATACAGGGGACACCATATATTTT.

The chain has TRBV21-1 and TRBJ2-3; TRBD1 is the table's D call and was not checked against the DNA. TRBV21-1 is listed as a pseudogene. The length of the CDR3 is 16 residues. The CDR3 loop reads CASKIRQGEGTDTQYF. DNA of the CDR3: TGTGCCAGCAAGATTAGACAGGGCGAAGGGACAGATACGCAGTATTTT.

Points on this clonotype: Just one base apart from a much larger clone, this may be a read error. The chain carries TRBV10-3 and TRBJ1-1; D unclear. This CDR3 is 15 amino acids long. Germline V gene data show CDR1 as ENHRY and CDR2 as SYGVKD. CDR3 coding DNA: TGTACCATCAGTGAGTCGGGGAAATCGAACACTGAAGCTTTCTTT. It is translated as CTISESGKSNTEAFF.

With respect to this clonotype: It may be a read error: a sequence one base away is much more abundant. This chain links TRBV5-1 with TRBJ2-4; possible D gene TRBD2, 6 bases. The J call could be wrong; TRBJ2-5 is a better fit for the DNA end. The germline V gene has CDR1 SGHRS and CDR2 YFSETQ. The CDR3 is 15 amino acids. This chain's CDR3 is CARSLEGPNQETQYF. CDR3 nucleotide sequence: TGCGCCAGAAGCTTGGAGGGACCTAACCAAGAGACCCAGTACTTC.

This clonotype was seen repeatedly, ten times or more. The chain's CDR3 is CAISEGGGATDTQYF. CDR3 nucleotide sequence: TGTGCCATCAGTGAAGGAGGGGGAGCGACAGATACGCAGTATTTT. This chain uses TRBV10-3 with TRBJ2-3; either TRBD1 or TRBD2 may supply D (6 bases each). Germline CDR1 and CDR2: ENHRY and SYGVKD. With 3 bases removed from V and 3 bases from J, the gap between germline ends came to 13 bases. The CDR3 contains 15 residues.